Below, one T cell receptor (beta chain) is given with its context. The antigen remains unidentified. The germline gives CDR1 WSHSY, CDR2 SAAADI. Trimming took off 6 bases at V and 7 bases at J, with 16 bases between the two ends. The CDR3 extends over 14 amino acids. This specimen belongs to a study of cytomegalovirus exposure and HLA in healthy donors. General observations from the study: Across all donors, roughly uniform sequencing depth was an assumption of the presence/absence analyses. Solely CMV serostatus was available to characterize immune exposure. Versus the approximately 700-donor mean, an Asian-associated ancestry cluster reportedly showed fewer N-insertions in a later analysis. Later on, analysis showed that most CMV-associated TCR beta chains appeared to be HLA-restricted.

The PCR had 60 Vbeta and 13 Jbeta primers. Some clones are missing from TCRdb's copy, which holds only in-frame ones; the method was immunoSEQ multiplex PCR. Of over 200,000 clones listed, over 65% are singletons. The clonotype was recovered from a human donor in good health. The chain is built from TRBV10-2 and TRBJ2-1; D possibly corresponds to TRBD2 (6 bases). The sequenced sample consisted of PBMCs. In DNA form, the CDR3 reads TGCGCCAGCAGAGAGGGACTCGCCAATAATGAGCAGTTCTTC. This translates into CASREGLANNEQFF.